This TCR beta chain was obtained from a study of CXCR3-negative and CXCR3-positive naive CD8 T cells (dated by TCRdb to the late 2010s). Study-level background: In total, about 135 million TRB reads were obtained, or roughly 1.5 +/- 0.3 million reads per library. Diversity and physicochemical repertoire analyses were performed on some 10 donors pooled from two independent experiments. Naive subsets from a handful of donors and memory cells from 3 donors were included in the TRBV-TRBJ cluster analysis. General conclusions and limits of the study: CXCR3 expression partially decreased after cryopreservation, so most assays used freshly isolated PBMCs. Both naive subsets had comparably high repertoire diversity, while memory CD8+ T cells had much lower repertoire diversity. Compared with CXCR3-negative naive cells, CXCR3-positive naive cells had TRB CDR3s with higher hydrophobicity (lower Kidera factor 4), lower energy, and higher strength and volume indices. Within the same donor, TRBV-TRBJ usage looked similar between naive CXCR3-negative and CXCR3-positive cells, but memory cells had distinct patterns. Because surface CD5, which is linked to self-reactivity in mice, was comparable between the naive subsets, TCR interaction strength was also inferred from the physicochemical properties of TRB CDR3s.

On this clonotype itself: The antigen it binds to is not known.

Sequencing used a NextSeq 550. The Human TCR Profiling Kit (MiLaboratory) was used to make UMI-labeled 5' RACE TRB cDNA libraries. The full amount of extracted RNA was used for cDNA synthesis, and the full amount of resulting cDNA was used for PCR amplification. Libraries were prepared in parallel with an identical number of PCR cycles. On the study's bioinformatics: With a requirement of at least two reads per UMI, MIGEC and MiXCR extracted about 53,000 +/- 9,400 unique UMI-labeled TRB cDNA molecules per library. On average, each library contained approximately 40,000 +/- 10,000 functional in-frame TRB CDR3 nucleotide clonotypes without stop codons. Diversity metrics, including normalized Shannon-Wiener and Chao1, were computed in VDJtools after downsampling to 5000 UMI-labeled TRB molecules per sample. Clonotype-size-weighted physicochemical properties of the central five CDR3 residues (interaction energy, strength, volume and Kidera factor 4) were computed in VDJtools. The reads, reprocessed by TCRdb, yield one row per CDR3 protein sequence and no DNA. The V and J calls were not made by the authors but by TCRdb's processing. The sample's table lists a count of more than 80,000 distinct CDR3 sequences. More than 0.35% of the sample is in the top ten clones.

For every CD8+ T cell subset, approximately 300,000 cells were flow-sorted straight into RLT lysis buffer, and each subset was sorted in triplicate. Naive CD8+ T cells were defined stringently as CD45RO-CCR7+CD27+CD95- to exclude memory contaminants. Using standard density gradient centrifugation, peripheral blood mononuclear cells were isolated from buffy coats. Naive CXCR3-negative and CXCR3-positive CD8+ T cells were flow-sorted on a FACSAria III. An RNeasy Mini Kit was used to extract total RNA from the sorted cells. The cysteine opens and the phenylalanine closes a CDR3 of 14 amino acids. No DNA accompanies this entry. CDR1 SEHNR and CDR2 FQNEAQ were looked up in the germline V gene (reference sequence).

The chain couples TRBV7-9 to TRBJ2-7; TCRdb's assignment of TRBD1 cannot be checked, as there is no DNA. The sequence derives from a human donor in good health. Some clones in this sample may be carry-over from other donors' samples. Sequenced input: naive CXCR3+ CD8+ T cells from blood. The intended sense of this specimen's cell subset or site label: CD45RO-CCR7+CD27+CD95- naive CD8+ T cells expressing CXCR3 (TNR3+). The CDR3 protein sequence reads: CASSSAGGFYEQYF.